These 5 T cell receptor beta chains were sequenced from one sample in a study of T cell responses to AZD1222 COVID-19 vaccine. TCRdb's table, derived via immunoSEQ multiplex PCR, lists solely in-frame clones and lacks some. This table holds 100,000 to 150,000 clones, about 85% found once. The sample consisted of peripheral blood, taken on day 0 of AZD1222 vaccination. These receptors originate from an adult in good health.

This chain links TRBV10-3 with TRBJ1-5; 10 bases are a match to TRBD1. The CDR3 contains 17 residues. The trim removed 6 bases at V and 1 base at J, leaving 9 bases unmatched. Germline-derived CDR1 and CDR2 are ENHRY and SYGVKD. CDR3 nucleotides: TGTGCCATCAGCCCCGGACAGGGGGTTTCGAGCAATCAGCCCCAGCATTTT. Translated: CAISPGQGVSSNQPQHF.

This clone was detected many times. The CDR3 region is CASTRFAGGANEQFF. CDR3 coding DNA: TGTGCCAGCACTCGGTTTGCGGGGGGGGCCAATGAGCAGTTCTTC. The chain joins TRBV6-5 to TRBJ2-1, with 9 nucleotides matching TRBD2. This CDR3 region has 15 residues. Trimming cost V 7 bases and J 6 bases; bases outside gene matches: 10. CDR1 and CDR2 from the germline V gene are MNHEY and SVGAGI.

The J gene is TRBJ2-1, the V gene TRBV7-2; the match to TRBD2 covers 8 bases. Germline loops: CDR1 SGHTA, CDR2 FQGNSA. The junction had 11 bases not matched to a gene; V was cut back by 6 bases and J by 4 bases. CDR3 length equals 16 residues. The DNA for the CDR3 is TGTGCCAGCAGTCCTTCCTTCCGGGGGGGTTACAATGAGCAGTTCTTC. Amino acids: CASSPSFRGGYNEQFF. The whole variable domain, remainder taken from reference TRBV7-2 and TRBJ2-1, is GAGVSQSPSNKVTEKGKDVELRCDPISGHTALYWYRQSLGQGLEFLIYFQGNSAPDKSGLPSDRFSAERTGGSVSTLTIQRTQQEDSAVYLCASSPSFRGGYNEQFFGPGTRLTVL.

V and J are TRBV7-2 and TRBJ2-2; no definite D call. The germline gives CDR1 SGHTA, CDR2 FQGNSA. CDR3 size: 14 residues. V lost 2 bases to trimming and J lost 3 bases, with 7 bases between them. The CDR3 region is CASSLHGDTGELFF. The DNA of the CDR3 is TGTGCCAGCAGCTTACATGGCGACACCGGGGAGCTGTTTTTT.

The chain employs TRBV11-2 and TRBJ1-2, with D possibly being TRBD1 (5 bases). V was clipped by 6 bases and J by 4 bases, with 21 bases between them. The CDR3 contains 16 residues. Germline CDR1 reads SGHAT; CDR2 reads FQNNGV. As DNA, the CDR3 is TGTGCCAGCAGTCAAGGGCTCGGGGGTGCCTCCTATGGCTACACCTTC. Translation: CASSQGLGGASYGYTF. Looking up the rest from reference TRBV11-2 and TRBJ1-2 gives the full variable domain: EAGVAQSPRYKIIEKRQSVAFWCNPISGHATLYWYQQILGQGPKLLIQFQNNGVVDDSQLPKDRFSAERLKGVDSTLKIQPAKLEDSAVYLCASSQGLGGASYGYTFGSGTRLTVV.